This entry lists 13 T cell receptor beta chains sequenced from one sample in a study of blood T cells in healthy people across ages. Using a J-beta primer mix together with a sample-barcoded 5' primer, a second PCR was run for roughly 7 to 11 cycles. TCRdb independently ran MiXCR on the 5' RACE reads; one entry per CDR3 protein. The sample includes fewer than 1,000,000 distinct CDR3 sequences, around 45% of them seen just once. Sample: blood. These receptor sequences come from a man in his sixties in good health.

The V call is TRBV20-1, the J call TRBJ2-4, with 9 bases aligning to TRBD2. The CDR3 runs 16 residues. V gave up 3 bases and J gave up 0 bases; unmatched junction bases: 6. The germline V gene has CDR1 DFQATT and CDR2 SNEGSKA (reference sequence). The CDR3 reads CSARVAGELAKNIQYF. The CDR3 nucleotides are TGCAGTGCTAGGGTAGCGGGAGAGCTAGCCAAAAACATTCAGTACTTC.

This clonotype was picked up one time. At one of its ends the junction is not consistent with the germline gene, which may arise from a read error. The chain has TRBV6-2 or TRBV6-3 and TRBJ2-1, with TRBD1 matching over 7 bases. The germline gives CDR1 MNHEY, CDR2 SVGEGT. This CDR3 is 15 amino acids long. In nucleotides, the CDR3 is TGTGCCGGCAGCGAGGGGGCCCTCTCCTACAATGAGCAGTTCTTC. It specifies CAGSEGALSYNEQFF.

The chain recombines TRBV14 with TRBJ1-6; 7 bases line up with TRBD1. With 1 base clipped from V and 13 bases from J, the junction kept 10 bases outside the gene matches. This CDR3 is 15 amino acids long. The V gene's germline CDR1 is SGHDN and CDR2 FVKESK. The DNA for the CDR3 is TGTGCCAGCAGCCAAGGACCAGGGGGGACAGCGCCCCTCCACTTT. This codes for CASSQGPGGTAPLHF.

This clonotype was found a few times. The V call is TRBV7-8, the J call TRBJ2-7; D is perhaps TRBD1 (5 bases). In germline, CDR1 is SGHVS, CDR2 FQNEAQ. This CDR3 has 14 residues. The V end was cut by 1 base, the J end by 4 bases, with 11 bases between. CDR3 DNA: TGTGCCAGCAGCTTAGTTGAAGGGGTTTACGAGCAGTACTTC. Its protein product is CASSLVEGVYEQYF.

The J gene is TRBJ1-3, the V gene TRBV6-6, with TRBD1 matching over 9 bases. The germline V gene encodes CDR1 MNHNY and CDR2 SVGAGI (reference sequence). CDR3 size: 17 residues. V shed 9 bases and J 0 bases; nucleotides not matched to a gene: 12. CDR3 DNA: TGTGCCAGTTCCGGGACAGGGATTTTAAGCTCTGGAAACACCATATATTTT. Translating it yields CASSGTGILSSGNTIYF.

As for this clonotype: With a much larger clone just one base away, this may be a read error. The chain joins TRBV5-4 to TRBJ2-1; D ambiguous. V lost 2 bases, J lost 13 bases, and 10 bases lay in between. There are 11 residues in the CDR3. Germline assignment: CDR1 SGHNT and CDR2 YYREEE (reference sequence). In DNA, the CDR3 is TGTGCCAGCAGCTTTAAGGAGACCCAGTTCTTC. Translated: CASSFKETQFF.

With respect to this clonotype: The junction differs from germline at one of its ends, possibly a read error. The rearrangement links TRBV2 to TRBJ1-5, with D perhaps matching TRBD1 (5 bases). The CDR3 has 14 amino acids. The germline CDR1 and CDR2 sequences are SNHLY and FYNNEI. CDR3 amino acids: CASSEQGSDQPQHF. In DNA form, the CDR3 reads TGTGCCAGCAGTGAACAGGGTAGCGATCAGCCCCAGCATTTT.

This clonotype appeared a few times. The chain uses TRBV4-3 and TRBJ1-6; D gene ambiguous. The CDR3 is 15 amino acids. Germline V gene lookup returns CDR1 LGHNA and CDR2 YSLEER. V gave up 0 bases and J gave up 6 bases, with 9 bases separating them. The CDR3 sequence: CASSQDHGFNSPLHF. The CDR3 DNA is TGCGCCAGCAGCCAAGATCACGGTTTTAATTCACCCCTCCACTTT.

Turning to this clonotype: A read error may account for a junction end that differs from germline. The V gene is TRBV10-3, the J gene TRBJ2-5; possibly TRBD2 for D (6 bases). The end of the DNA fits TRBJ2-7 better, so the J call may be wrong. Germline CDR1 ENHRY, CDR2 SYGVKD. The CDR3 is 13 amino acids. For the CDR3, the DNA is TGTACCATCAGTGTTCTTAAGGAGGGCGAGCAGTACTTC. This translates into CTISVLKEGEQYF.

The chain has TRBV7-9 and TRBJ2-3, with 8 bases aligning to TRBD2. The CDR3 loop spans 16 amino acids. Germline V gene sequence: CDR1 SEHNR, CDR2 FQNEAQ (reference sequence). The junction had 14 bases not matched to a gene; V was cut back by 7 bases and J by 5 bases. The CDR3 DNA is TGTGCCAGCACCACTGCGGGGGGATCCCTGGGAGATACGCAGTATTTT. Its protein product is CASTTAGGSLGDTQYF.

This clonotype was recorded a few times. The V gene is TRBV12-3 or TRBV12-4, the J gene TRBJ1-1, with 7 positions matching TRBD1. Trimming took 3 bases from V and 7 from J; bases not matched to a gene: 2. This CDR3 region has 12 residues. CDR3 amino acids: CASSFRTGEAFF. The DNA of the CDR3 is TGTGCCAGCAGTTTTCGGACAGGTGAAGCTTTCTTT.

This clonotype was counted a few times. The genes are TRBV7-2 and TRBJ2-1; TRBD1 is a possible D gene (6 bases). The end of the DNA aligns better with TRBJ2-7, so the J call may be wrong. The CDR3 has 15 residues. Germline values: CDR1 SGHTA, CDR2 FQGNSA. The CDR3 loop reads CASSPSGQPYNEQYF. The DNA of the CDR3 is TGTGCCAGCAGCCCTTCCGGACAGCCCTACAATGAGCAGTACTTC.

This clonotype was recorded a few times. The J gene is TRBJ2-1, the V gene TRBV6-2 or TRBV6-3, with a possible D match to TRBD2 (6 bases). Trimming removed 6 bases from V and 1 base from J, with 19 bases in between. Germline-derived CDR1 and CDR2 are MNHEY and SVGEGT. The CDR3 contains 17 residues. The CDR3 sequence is CASSKVGGSSSYNEQFF. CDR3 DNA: TGTGCCAGCAGCAAAGTGGGGGGTAGCAGTTCCTACAATGAGCAGTTCTTC.